This T cell receptor (beta chain) emerged from a study of cytomegalovirus exposure and HLA in healthy donors. Produced via immunoSEQ multiplex PCR; TCRdb's table is partial and in-frame only. This sample has approximately 140,000 clones, with 84% found just once. Trimming took 1 base from V and 7 from J, leaving 11 bases between them. CDR1 is MNHNY and CDR2 is SVGAGI in the germline V gene (reference sequence). There are 13 residues in the CDR3. Sequencing was done on a sample of PBMCs. This clonotype was sampled from a woman under 40 in good health and CMV-seronegative. J is TRBJ2-7 and V is TRBV6-6; TRBD2 might be the D (7 bases). DNA for the CDR3: TGTGCCAGCAGTTACTTCGGGGGGCGAGAGCAGTACTTC. Protein product: CASSYFGGREQYF.